The 32 T cell receptor beta chains reported below all come from one sample, sequenced in a study of blood T cell repertoires in COVID-19. Generated by immunoSEQ multiplex PCR, the TCRdb table keeps only in-frame clones and is missing some. The sample carries around 250,000 clones, roughly 89% recorded once. Input material: peripheral blood. Receptors were obtained from a woman aged 60-70 years with COVID-19, enrolled during active disease.

This clone was seen just once. This chain links TRBV19 with TRBJ1-3; D unclear. V was trimmed by 6 bases and J by 1 base, leaving 10 bases between them. Germline CDR1 and CDR2: LNHDA and SQIVND (reference sequence). This CDR3 contains 14 residues. Here the CDR3 reads CASRNGGSGNTIYF. The CDR3 DNA follows: TGTGCCAGTAGAAACGGCGGGTCTGGAAACACCATATATTTT.

The chain couples TRBV5-5 to TRBJ1-5, with a possible D match to TRBD1 (5 bases). Germline V gene sequence: CDR1 SGHKS, CDR2 YYEKEE (reference sequence). The V end lost 0 bases, the J end lost 2 bases, and 9 bases lay between the germline ends. The CDR3 loop spans 15 amino acids. Here the CDR3 DNA reads TGTGCCAGCAGCTTGGGCAGGGCTGGCAATCAGCCCCAGCATTTT. The encoded protein is CASSLGRAGNQPQHF.

The chain uses TRBV5-1 and TRBJ1-2; no reliable D call. The CDR3 sequence is 14 residues long. V was cut by 4 bases and J by 7 bases, with 17 bases left in between. From germline, CDR1 is SGHRS and CDR2 YFSETQ. The CDR3 DNA reads as TGCGCCAGCAGCGATACTCGCGGGATGGGTGGCTACACCTTC. Its translation: CASSDTRGMGGYTF. The full variable domain, completed using reference TRBV5-1 and TRBJ1-2, is KAGVTQTPRYLIKTRGQQVTLSCSPISGHRSVSWYQQTPGQGLQFLFEYFSETQRNKGNFPGRFSGRQFSNSRSEMNVSTLELGDSALYLCASSDTRGMGGYTFGSGTRLTVV.

This clone has more than one count but fewer than ten. The V call is TRBV7-9, the J call TRBJ1-2; D is unclear. Trimming removed 2 bases at V and 4 bases at J, with 11 bases between. CDR1 SEHNR and CDR2 FQNEAQ come from the germline V gene (reference sequence). The CDR3 has 14 amino acids. The CDR3 nucleotides are TGTGCCAGCAGCTTACCCGGACTCTTCTATGGCTACACCTTC. It is translated as CASSLPGLFYGYTF.

The J gene is TRBJ2-3, the V gene TRBV28; D is possibly TRBD1 (5 bases). Trimming removed 4 bases at V and 3 bases at J, with 8 bases between. CDR1 is MDHEN and CDR2 is SYDVKM in the germline V gene. This CDR3 spans 13 amino acids. This CDR3 is CASSSAGTDTQYF. In nucleotides, the CDR3 is TGTGCCAGCAGTTCCGCAGGGACAGATACGCAGTATTTT.

The chain is built from TRBV5-1 and TRBJ1-2; maybe TRBD1 (5 bases). The CDR3 is 14 residues long. Trimming took off 0 bases at V and 8 bases at J, with 14 bases between the two ends. Germline V gene lookup returns CDR1 SGHRS and CDR2 YFSETQ. The DNA of the CDR3 is TGCGCCAGCAGCTTGGACAGGCCCCGCGAAGGCTACACCTTC. Protein sequence: CASSLDRPREGYTF.

Only one count was recorded for this clone. This rearrangement joins TRBV5-4 to TRBJ1-1; 12 bases line up with TRBD1. The CDR3 sequence is 15 residues long. Germline values: CDR1 SGHNT, CDR2 YYREEE (reference sequence). The J segment lost 5 bases and the V segment lost 4 bases, leaving 6 bases of the junction unmatched. CDR3 region: CASSIGTGGRTEAFF. The CDR3 DNA reads as TGTGCCAGCAGCATCGGGACAGGGGGCAGGACTGAAGCTTTCTTT.

This sequence joins TRBV5-1 and TRBJ1-4; TRBD1 agrees at 10 bases. Germline values: CDR1 SGHRS, CDR2 YFSETQ. The CDR3 has 15 amino acids. J lost 8 bases, V lost 3 bases, and 7 bases had no gene match. CDR3 protein: CASSWTGGIGEKLFF. The CDR3 nucleotides are TGCGCCAGCAGCTGGACAGGGGGAATAGGGGAAAAACTGTTTTTT. The full variable domain, rest sourced from reference TRBV5-1 and TRBJ1-4, is KAGVTQTPRYLIKTRGQQVTLSCSPISGHRSVSWYQQTPGQGLQFLFEYFSETQRNKGNFPGRFSGRQFSNSRSEMNVSTLELGDSALYLCASSWTGGIGEKLFFGSGTQLSVL.

The chain employs TRBV2 and TRBJ2-2, with 8 nucleotides matching TRBD2. The CDR3 spans 15 residues. CDR1 SNHLY and CDR2 FYNNEI come from the germline V gene. Trimming cost V 2 bases and J 5 bases; bases outside gene matches: 4. Here the CDR3 reads CASSEWAGGTGELFF. In DNA form, the CDR3 reads TGTGCCAGCAGTGAATGGGCGGGGGGAACCGGGGAGCTGTTTTTT.

The genes are TRBV6-1 and TRBJ1-2; D is perhaps TRBD1 (6 bases). The germline CDR1 and CDR2 sequences are MNHNS and SASEGT. This CDR3 spans 13 amino acids. V was clipped by 3 bases and J by 4 bases, with 9 bases between them. The CDR3 reads CASSDTGFYGYTF. The DNA of the CDR3 is TGTGCCAGCAGTGATACAGGGTTCTATGGCTACACCTTC.

This chain connects TRBV7-2 to TRBJ2-3; 7 bases fit TRBD2. From germline, CDR1 is SGHTA and CDR2 FQGNSA. The CDR3 length is 14 residues. The junction had 2 bases not matched to a gene; V was cut back by 1 base and J by 4 bases. The CDR3 DNA sequence: TGTGCCAGCAGCTTAGTCACTAGCGCAGATACGCAGTATTTT. Translating it yields CASSLVTSADTQYF.

This sequence joins TRBV10-3 and TRBJ1-2, with TRBD1 matching over 8 bases. The CDR3 loop spans 15 amino acids. J gave up 6 bases and V 4 bases, and 10 bases lay outside the gene matches. Germline values: CDR1 ENHRY, CDR2 SYGVKD. This CDR3 is CAISGGRQGLDGYTF. CDR3 DNA: TGTGCCATCAGTGGGGGGAGACAGGGGTTGGATGGCTACACCTTC.

This clone was counted between two and nine times. Other DNA sequences in the sample encode the same CDR3. The J gene is TRBJ2-7, the V gene TRBV6-2 or TRBV6-3; 8 bases map to TRBD1. V lost 4 bases, J lost 4 bases, and 0 bases stayed unmatched. The CDR3 is made up of 12 amino acids. Looked up from germline, CDR1 is MNHEY and CDR2 is SVGEGT. The CDR3 bases are TGTGCCAGCAGTTGGACAGGGTACGAGCAGTACTTC. This sequence encodes CASSWTGYEQYF.

This chain uses TRBV7-8 with TRBJ2-5; D is undetermined. Germline CDR1 is SGHVS and CDR2 is FQNEAQ. The germline V and J ends were trimmed by 5 bases and 2 bases, with 15 bases remaining between them. The CDR3 contains 15 residues. The CDR3 here is CASSPPELVQETQYF. CDR3 DNA sequence: TGTGCCAGCAGCCCCCCCGAGCTGGTACAAGAGACCCAGTACTTC.

This clone was seen a single time. The chain links TRBV5-1 to TRBJ2-5; D perhaps matches TRBD1 (7 bases). The ends were cut back, 0 bases at V and 5 bases at J, with 20 bases in the middle. Germline assignment: CDR1 SGHRS and CDR2 YFSETQ. This CDR3 is built from 17 residues. The CDR3 region has the DNA TGCGCCAGCAGCTTGGGTCGGTTGACAGGGAGGAGGGAGACCCAGTACTTC. This sequence encodes CASSLGRLTGRRETQYF.

As regards this clone: Other DNA sequences in this sample translate to the same CDR3. The chain couples TRBV19 to TRBJ1-2; D remains ambiguous. CDR1 LNHDA and CDR2 SQIVND come from the germline V gene (reference sequence). With 2 bases removed from V and 4 bases from J, the gap between germline ends came to 8 bases. The CDR3 extends over 13 amino acids. CDR3 bases: TGTGCCAGTAGTATAAGAGGGAGCTATGGCTACACCTTC. Its protein is CASSIRGSYGYTF. Variable domain in full (rest from reference TRBV19 and TRBJ1-2): DGGITQSPKYLFRKEGQNVTLSCEQNLNHDAMYWYRQDPGQGLRLIYYSQIVNDFQKGDIAEGYSVSREKKESFPLTVTSAQKNPTAFYLCASSIRGSYGYTFGSGTRLTVV.

This chain links TRBV14 with TRBJ2-7, with D maybe TRBD1 (5 bases). The V gene's germline CDR1 is SGHDN and CDR2 FVKESK. Trimming pared 4 bases from V and 3 bases from J, leaving 13 bases between. This CDR3 is built from 14 residues. CDR3 residues: CASSLAGNYYEQYF. CDR3 DNA: TGTGCCAGCAGCCTTGCAGGGAACTACTACGAGCAGTACTTC.

This clone is a singleton in its sample. This chain uses TRBV6-2 or TRBV6-3 with TRBJ1-1; a weak D match, TRBD1 (5 bases). Germline V gives CDR1 MNHEY, CDR2 SVGEGT. The CDR3 runs 14 residues. Trimming shortened V by 0 bases and J by 8 bases, and 13 bases separated the two germline ends. The CDR3 here is CASSYSTSRAEAFF. The CDR3 bases are TGTGCCAGCAGTTACTCGACGTCCAGGGCGGAAGCTTTCTTT.

V gene TRBV4-2 combines with J gene TRBJ2-7; the match to TRBD2 covers 8 bases. This CDR3 spans 16 amino acids. V lost 1 base to trimming and J lost 0 bases; unmatched junction nucleotides: 5. Germline-derived CDR1 and CDR2 are LGHNA and YNFKEQ. The CDR3 reads CASSQGVAGYSYEQYF. The CDR3 DNA sequence: TGTGCCAGCAGCCAAGGAGTAGCGGGGTACTCCTACGAGCAGTACTTC.

The rearrangement uses TRBV6-5 and TRBJ1-5, with D hard to call. Germline V lookup: CDR1 MNHEY, CDR2 SVGAGI. With 6 bases removed from V and 6 bases from J, the gap between germline ends came to 15 bases. The CDR3 length is 14 residues. DNA of the CDR3: TGTGCCAGCAGAAATAGTGCCTCGGGTCAGCCCCAGCATTTT. Translating it yields CASRNSASGQPQHF.

This clone was counted only a few times. The chain combines TRBV19 with TRBJ2-2; the D gene is possibly TRBD2 (5 bases). Per germline, CDR1 LNHDA and CDR2 SQIVND (reference sequence). V lost 2 bases to trimming and J lost 6 bases, with 13 bases between them. The CDR3 consists of 15 residues. The CDR3 here is CASSISRGAAGELFF. In nucleotides, the CDR3 is TGTGCCAGTAGTATAAGTCGGGGTGCAGCCGGGGAGCTGTTTTTT.

This chain links TRBV19 with TRBJ2-4; 7 nucleotides line up with TRBD2. V shed 4 bases and J 8 bases; nucleotides not matched to a gene: 8. This CDR3 has 14 amino acids. The germline CDR1 and CDR2 sequences are LNHDA and SQIVND (reference sequence). The CDR3 sequence is CASSNRDYGYIQYF. The CDR3 DNA reads TGTGCCAGTAGTAACCGGGACTATGGGTACATTCAGTACTTC. Full variable domain (outside the CDR3, taken from reference TRBV19 and TRBJ2-4): DGGITQSPKYLFRKEGQNVTLSCEQNLNHDAMYWYRQDPGQGLRLIYYSQIVNDFQKGDIAEGYSVSREKKESFPLTVTSAQKNPTAFYLCASSNRDYGYIQYFGAGTRLSVL.

The rearrangement uses TRBV29-1 and TRBJ1-1, with 8 bases aligning to TRBD1. The germline CDR1 and CDR2 sequences are SQVTM and ANQGSEA. The CDR3 length is 12 residues. Trimming cost V 3 bases and J 6 bases; bases outside gene matches: 3. The CDR3 region is CSVERQGPEAFF. The DNA for the CDR3 is TGCAGCGTTGAGAGACAGGGGCCTGAAGCTTTCTTT.

This clone was recorded only once. This chain uses TRBV18 with TRBJ2-7, with 12 positions matching TRBD1. The CDR3 length is 18 residues. V lost 3 bases to trimming and J lost 2 bases; unmatched junction nucleotides: 11. Per the germline V gene, CDR1 is KGHSH and CDR2 is LQKENI. The CDR3 nucleotides read TGTGCCAGCTCACCCAAGGGGACAGGGGGCATCGGGACCTACGAGCAGTACTTC. It codes for CASSPKGTGGIGTYEQYF.

As DNA, the CDR3 is TGTGCCAGCAGTTACTCAGACAGTAGCAATCAGCCCCAGCATTTT. As protein: CASSYSDSSNQPQHF. This chain joins TRBV6-5 and TRBJ1-5, with D perhaps TRBD1 (5 bases). The CDR3 loop spans 15 amino acids. From germline, CDR1 is MNHEY and CDR2 SVGAGI. V was shortened by 0 bases and J by 0 bases, with 6 bases between the two germline ends.

The gene calls are TRBV20-1 and TRBJ2-7, with unresolved D. The CDR3 loop spans 12 amino acids. The germline V gene encodes CDR1 DFQATT and CDR2 SNEGSKA (reference sequence). V shed 3 bases and J shed 3 bases, with 9 bases lying between them. The CDR3 is CSASQGDYEQYF. CDR3 DNA sequence: TGCAGTGCTAGTCAAGGAGACTACGAGCAGTACTTC.

This chain connects TRBV5-4 to TRBJ1-1, with 9 bases that match TRBD1. Trimming took 4 bases from V and 8 from J; bases not matched to a gene: 15. Germline V CDR1 and CDR2: SGHNT, YYREEE (reference sequence). This CDR3 spans 16 amino acids. CDR3 protein: CASSPPTGGGYGEAFF. DNA for the CDR3: TGTGCCAGCAGCCCTCCGACAGGGGGAGGTTATGGGGAAGCTTTCTTT.

The chain has TRBV7-2 and TRBJ1-6; D gene unclear. CDR3 length: 14 residues. V lost 6 bases and J lost 0, with 6 bases in between. Looked up from germline, CDR1 is SGHTA and CDR2 is FQGNSA. The DNA for the CDR3 is TGTGCCAGCAGGCCGAGCTCCTATAATTCACCCCTCCACTTT. This encodes CASRPSSYNSPLHF.

V usage is TRBV10-2 and J usage is TRBJ2-5, with 11 bases aligning to TRBD1. The CDR3 is made up of 14 amino acids. Germline CDR1 and CDR2: WSHSY and SAAADI. Trimming took 4 bases from V and 6 from J; bases not matched to a gene: 4. The CDR3 loop reads CASSVGQGGKTQYF. The CDR3 DNA reads as TGCGCCAGCAGTGTGGGACAGGGGGGAAAGACCCAGTACTTC.

This rearrangement joins TRBV20-1 to TRBJ2-7; 7 positions agree with TRBD2. The CDR3 length is 15 residues. V was pared by 3 bases and J by 3 bases, with 11 bases of the junction left unmatched. The V gene's germline CDR1 is DFQATT and CDR2 SNEGSKA (reference sequence). In DNA, the CDR3 is TGCAGTGCTAGTCCGTCATTGGGGGGGAGCTACGAGCAGTACTTC. It encodes CSASPSLGGSYEQYF.

The CDR3 region is CASSGGQAGIYGYTF. The CDR3 nucleotides read TGTGCCAGCAGCGGCGGACAGGCTGGGATCTATGGCTACACCTTC. This chain uses TRBV3-1 (or the pseudogene TRBV3-2) with TRBJ1-2, with TRBD1 matching 7 bases. Losses at the gene ends were 5 bases for V and 4 bases for J; bases not matched to a gene: 10. From germline, CDR1 is LGHDT and CDR2 YNNKEL (reference sequence). CDR3 length equals 15 residues.

The chain couples TRBV3-1 (or the pseudogene TRBV3-2) to TRBJ1-2; tentative D call: TRBD1 (6 bases). CDR1 and CDR2 (germline): LGHDT, YNNKEL (reference sequence). Trimming took off 0 bases at V and 8 bases at J, with 13 bases between the two ends. The CDR3 has 14 amino acids. Here the CDR3 reads CASSQDWGGWGYTF. DNA for the CDR3: TGTGCCAGCAGCCAAGATTGGGGGGGCTGGGGCTACACCTTC.